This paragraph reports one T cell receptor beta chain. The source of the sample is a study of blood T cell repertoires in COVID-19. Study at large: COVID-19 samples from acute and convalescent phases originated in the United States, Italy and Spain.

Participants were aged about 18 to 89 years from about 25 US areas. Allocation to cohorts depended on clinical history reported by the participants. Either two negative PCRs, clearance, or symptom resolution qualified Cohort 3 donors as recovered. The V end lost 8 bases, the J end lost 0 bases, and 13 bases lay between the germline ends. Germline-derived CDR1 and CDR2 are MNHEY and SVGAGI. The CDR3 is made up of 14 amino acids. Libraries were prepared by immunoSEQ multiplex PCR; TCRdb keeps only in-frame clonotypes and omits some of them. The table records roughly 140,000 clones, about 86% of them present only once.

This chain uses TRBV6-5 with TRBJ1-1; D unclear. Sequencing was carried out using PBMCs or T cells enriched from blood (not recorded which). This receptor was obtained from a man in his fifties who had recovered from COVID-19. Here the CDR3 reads CASRRVTLNTEAFF. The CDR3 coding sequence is TGTGCCAGCCGTCGGGTTACATTGAACACTGAAGCTTTCTTT.